This T cell receptor (beta chain) was profiled in a study of cytotoxic CD8 clonotypes in ibrutinib-treated CLL. To note about this clone: Its antigen is unidentified.

The ends were cut back, 7 bases at V and 8 bases at J, with 15 bases in the middle. CDR1 is MDHEN and CDR2 is SYDVKM in the germline V gene. This CDR3 is built from 14 residues. The table came from immunoSEQ multiplex PCR; TCRdb's copy has only in-frame clones and leaves some out. This repertoire shows roughly 53,000 clones, about 54% found once; its top ten account for 20% to 30%. Whole-study findings and limits: Public clonotypes were seen rarely and were contracted or stable on treatment. At ibrutinib response, clonality increased, and at progression it declined back toward baseline. A difference in sampling times existed between sustained-remission and progressing patients. Pretreatment clonality was elevated relative to age-matched healthy donors and paralleled circulating CD8+ T-cell counts.

The rearrangement links TRBV28 to TRBJ1-6, with TRBD1 as a possible D gene (6 bases). The sample in question was PBMCs, obtained at disease progression, from a patient treated with ibrutinib. The sequence was obtained from a human donor with chronic lymphocytic leukemia. The CDR3 reads CASTLQGWDSPLHF. The DNA of the CDR3 is TGTGCCAGCACCCTACAGGGTTGGGATTCACCCCTCCACTTT.